A selection of T cell receptor beta chains follows, all from one sample in a study of vaccination and CD4 T cells after COVID-19. One entry per CDR3 protein results from TCRdb running MiXCR on the PCR reads. The repertoire includes roughly 9,800 distinct CDR3 sequences, over 40% of them detected once, and over 9% sits in the top ten. No antigen is known for these receptors. The sequenced material came from CD4+ T cells from blood, cultured in vitro. The receptors stem from a human donor who had recovered from COVID-19. Each CDR3 is given with its conserved first and last residue.

cdr3_aa,j_call,v_call
CAGIAGGSTEQYF,TRBJ2-7,TRBV30
CASSFSDNFLSNQPQHF,TRBJ1-5,TRBV28
CASTILSPSGRGRRDTQYF,TRBJ2-3,TRBV6-2/TRBV6-3
CSASWARQGAFF,TRBJ1-1,TRBV20-1
CSARDGQTVNTEAFF,TRBJ1-1,TRBV20-1
CASNPNTGELFF,TRBJ2-2,TRBV6-1
CASSPRSSGLGETQYF,TRBJ2-5,TRBV7-2
CASSYSGGQETQYF,TRBJ2-5,TRBV6-5
CASSATSGGGATGELFF,TRBJ2-2,TRBV10-1
CATSESDRHQETQYF,TRBJ2-5,TRBV24-1
CASSAVKSSYNEQFF,TRBJ2-1,TRBV7-2
CASSIQGEIEAFF,TRBJ1-1,TRBV27
CSARDDSSGANVLTF,TRBJ2-6,TRBV20-1
CASSESSAGDGYTF,TRBJ1-2,TRBV10-2
CASSFKGQGGRSPLHF,TRBJ1-6,TRBV2
CSARDLTSGGDGGETQYF,TRBJ2-5,TRBV20-1
CASNSGSTDTQYF,TRBJ2-3,TRBV7-8
CATSDFAGDYTF,TRBJ1-2,TRBV24-1
CASSLTANTEAFF,TRBJ1-1,TRBV12-3/TRBV12-4
CATSDPNDRGTGELFF,TRBJ2-2,TRBV24-1
CSARDPLAGATDTQYF,TRBJ2-3,TRBV20-1
CASSKDRHSNQPQHF,TRBJ1-5,TRBV12-3/TRBV12-4